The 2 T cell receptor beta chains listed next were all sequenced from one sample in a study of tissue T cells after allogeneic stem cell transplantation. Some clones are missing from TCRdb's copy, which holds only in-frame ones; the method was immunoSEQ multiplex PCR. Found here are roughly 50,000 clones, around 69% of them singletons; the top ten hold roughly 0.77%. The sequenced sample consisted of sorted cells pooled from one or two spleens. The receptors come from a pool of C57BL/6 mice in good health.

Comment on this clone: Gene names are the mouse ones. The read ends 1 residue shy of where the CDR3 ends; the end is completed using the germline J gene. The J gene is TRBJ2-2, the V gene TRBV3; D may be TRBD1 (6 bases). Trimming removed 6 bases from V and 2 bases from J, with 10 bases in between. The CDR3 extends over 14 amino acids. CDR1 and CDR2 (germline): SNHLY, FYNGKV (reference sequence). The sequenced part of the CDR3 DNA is TGTGCCAGCAGATCTCAGGGGAACACCGGGCAGCTCTAC. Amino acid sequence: CASRSQGNTGQLY. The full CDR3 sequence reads CASRSQGNTGQLYF.

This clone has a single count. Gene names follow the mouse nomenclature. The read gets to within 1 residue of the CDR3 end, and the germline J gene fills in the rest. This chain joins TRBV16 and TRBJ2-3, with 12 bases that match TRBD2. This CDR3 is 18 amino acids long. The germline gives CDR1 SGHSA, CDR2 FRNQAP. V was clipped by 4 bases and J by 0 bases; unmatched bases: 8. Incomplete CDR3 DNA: TGTGCAAGCAGCTCCTTCGGACTGGGGGGGACTAGTGCAGAAACGCTGTAT. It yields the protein CASSSFGLGGTSAETLY. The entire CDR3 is CASSSFGLGGTSAETLYF.